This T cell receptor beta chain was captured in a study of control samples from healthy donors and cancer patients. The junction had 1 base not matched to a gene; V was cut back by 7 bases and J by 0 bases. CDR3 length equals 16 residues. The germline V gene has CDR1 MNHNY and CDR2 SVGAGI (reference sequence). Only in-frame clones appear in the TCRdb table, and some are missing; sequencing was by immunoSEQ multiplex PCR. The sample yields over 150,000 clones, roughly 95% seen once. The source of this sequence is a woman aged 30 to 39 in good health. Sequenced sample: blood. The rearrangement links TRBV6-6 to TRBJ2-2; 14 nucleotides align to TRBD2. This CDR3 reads CASTGLAGANTGELFF. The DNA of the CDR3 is TGTGCCAGCACGGGACTAGCGGGAGCGAACACCGGGGAGCTGTTTTTT.